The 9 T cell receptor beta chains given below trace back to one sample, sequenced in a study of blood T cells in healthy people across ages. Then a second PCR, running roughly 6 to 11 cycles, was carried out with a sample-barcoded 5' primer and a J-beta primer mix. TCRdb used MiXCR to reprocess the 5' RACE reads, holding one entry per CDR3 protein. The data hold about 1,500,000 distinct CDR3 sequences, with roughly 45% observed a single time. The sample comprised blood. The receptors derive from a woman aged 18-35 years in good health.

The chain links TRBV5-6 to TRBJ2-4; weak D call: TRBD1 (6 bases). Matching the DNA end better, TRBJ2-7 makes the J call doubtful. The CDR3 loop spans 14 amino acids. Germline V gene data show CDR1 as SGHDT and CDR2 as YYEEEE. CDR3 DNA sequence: TGTGCCAGCATCCCAGTGGCAGGGGCCAACGAGCAGTACTTC. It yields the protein CASIPVAGANEQYF.

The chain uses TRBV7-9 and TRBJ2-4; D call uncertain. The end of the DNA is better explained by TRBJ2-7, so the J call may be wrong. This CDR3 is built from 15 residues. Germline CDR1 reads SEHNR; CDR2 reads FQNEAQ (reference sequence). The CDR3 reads CASSLSERARDEQYF. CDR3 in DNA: TGTGCCAGCAGCTTATCCGAAAGGGCAAGGGACGAGCAGTACTTC.

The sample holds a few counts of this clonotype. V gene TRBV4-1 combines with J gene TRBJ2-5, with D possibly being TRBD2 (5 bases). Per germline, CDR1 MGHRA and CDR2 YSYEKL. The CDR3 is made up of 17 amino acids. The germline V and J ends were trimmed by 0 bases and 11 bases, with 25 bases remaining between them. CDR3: CASSQDELAHLPNEQYF. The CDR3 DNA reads TGCGCCAGCAGCCAAGATGAGCTAGCTCACCTACCCAATGAGCAGTACTTC.

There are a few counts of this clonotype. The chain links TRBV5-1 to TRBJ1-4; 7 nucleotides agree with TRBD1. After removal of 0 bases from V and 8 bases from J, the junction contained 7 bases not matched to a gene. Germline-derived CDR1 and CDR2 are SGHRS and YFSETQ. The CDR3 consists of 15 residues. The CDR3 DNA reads TGCGCCAGCAGCTTGGAAACAGGGGATGGCGAAAAACTGTTTTTT. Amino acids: CASSLETGDGEKLFF.

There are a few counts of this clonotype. DNA for the CDR3: TGTGCCAGCAGTGAGGACAGCTTCCGACTGGGGGCTTTCTTT. Translated: CASSEDSFRLGAFF. The J gene is TRBJ1-1, the V gene TRBV2; possibly TRBD1 for D (6 bases). CDR1 is SNHLY and CDR2 is FYNNEI in the germline V gene. The V gene lost 3 bases and the J gene lost 11 bases, with 19 bases spanning the gap. This CDR3 region has 14 residues.

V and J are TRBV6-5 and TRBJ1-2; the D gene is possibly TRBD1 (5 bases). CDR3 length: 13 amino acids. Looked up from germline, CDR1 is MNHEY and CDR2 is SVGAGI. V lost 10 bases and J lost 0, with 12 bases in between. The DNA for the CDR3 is TGTGCCACCGCAAGGGGTACTAACTATGGCTACACCTTC. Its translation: CATARGTNYGYTF.

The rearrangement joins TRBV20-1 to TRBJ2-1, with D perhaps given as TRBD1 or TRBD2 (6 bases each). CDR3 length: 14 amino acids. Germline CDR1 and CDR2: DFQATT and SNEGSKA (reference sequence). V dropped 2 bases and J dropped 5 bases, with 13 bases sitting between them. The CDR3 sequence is CSARWWGANNEQFF. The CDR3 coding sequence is TGCAGTGCTAGATGGTGGGGGGCCAACAATGAGCAGTTCTTC.

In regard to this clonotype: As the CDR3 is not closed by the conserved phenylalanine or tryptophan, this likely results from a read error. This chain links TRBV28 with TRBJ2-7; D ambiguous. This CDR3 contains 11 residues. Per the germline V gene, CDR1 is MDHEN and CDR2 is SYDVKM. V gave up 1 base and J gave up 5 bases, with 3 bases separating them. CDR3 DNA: TGTGCCAGCAGTTTATCGCACGAGCAGTACTAC. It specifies CASSLSHEQYY.

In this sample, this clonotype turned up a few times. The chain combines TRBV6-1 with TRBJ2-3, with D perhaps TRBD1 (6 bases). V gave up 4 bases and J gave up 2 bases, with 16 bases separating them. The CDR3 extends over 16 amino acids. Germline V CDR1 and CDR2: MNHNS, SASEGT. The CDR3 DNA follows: TGTGCCAGCAGTGCACAGGGACCCAGTTCCACAGATACGCAGTATTTT. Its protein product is CASSAQGPSSTDTQYF.